This T cell receptor (beta chain) was profiled in a study of blood T cell repertoires in COVID-19. Study overall: COVID-19 samples from acute and convalescent phases originated in the United States, Italy and Spain. T cells, B-cell-depleted T cells, or PBMCs supplied cDNA or gDNA.

Trimming stripped 5 bases from V and 5 bases from J, with 17 bases between. Germline CDR1 reads SGHAT; CDR2 reads FQNNGV. CDR3 length equals 15 residues. Original processing methods: Estimated nucleated cell counts came from reference gene primer amplification. Repertoires were generated with immunoSEQ multiplex PCR, while TCRdb's copy carries only in-frame clones and drops some. That table supplies the V and J calls and clone size; D and trimming were determined from the DNA. The profile shows about 23,000 clones, under 95% of them singletons. The sequence derives from a woman in her forties or fifties with active COVID-19. The V call is TRBV11-2, the J call TRBJ2-3; D is perhaps TRBD2 (7 bases). The sequenced sample consisted of peripheral blood. The CDR3 region is CASSPRGGHGDTQYF. The CDR3 DNA follows: TGTGCCAGCAGCCCTAGGGGGGGGCACGGAGATACGCAGTATTTT.